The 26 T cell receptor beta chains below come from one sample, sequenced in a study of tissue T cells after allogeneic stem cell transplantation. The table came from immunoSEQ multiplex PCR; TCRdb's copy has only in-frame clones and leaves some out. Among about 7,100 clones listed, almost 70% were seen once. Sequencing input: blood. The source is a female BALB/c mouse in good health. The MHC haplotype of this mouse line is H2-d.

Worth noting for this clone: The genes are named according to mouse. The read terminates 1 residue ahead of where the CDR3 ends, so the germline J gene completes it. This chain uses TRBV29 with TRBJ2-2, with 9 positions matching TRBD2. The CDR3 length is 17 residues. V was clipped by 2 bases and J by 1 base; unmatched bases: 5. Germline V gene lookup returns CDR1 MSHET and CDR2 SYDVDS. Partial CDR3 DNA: TGTGCTAGCAGTTTAGTCTGGGGGGGGGTAAACACCGGGCAGCTCTAC. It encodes CASSLVWGGVNTGQLY. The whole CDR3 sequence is CASSLVWGGVNTGQLYF.

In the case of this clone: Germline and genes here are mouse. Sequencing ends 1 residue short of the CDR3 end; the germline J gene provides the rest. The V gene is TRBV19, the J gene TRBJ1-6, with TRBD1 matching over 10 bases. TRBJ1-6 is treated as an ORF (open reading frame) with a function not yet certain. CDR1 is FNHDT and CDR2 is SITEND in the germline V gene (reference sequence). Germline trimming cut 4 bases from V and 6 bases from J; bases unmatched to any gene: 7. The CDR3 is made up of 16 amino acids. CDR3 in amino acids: CASSPHRDRGNSPLYF. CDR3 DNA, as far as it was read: TGTGCCAGCAGTCCCCACCGGGACAGGGGTAATTCGCCCCTCTAC.

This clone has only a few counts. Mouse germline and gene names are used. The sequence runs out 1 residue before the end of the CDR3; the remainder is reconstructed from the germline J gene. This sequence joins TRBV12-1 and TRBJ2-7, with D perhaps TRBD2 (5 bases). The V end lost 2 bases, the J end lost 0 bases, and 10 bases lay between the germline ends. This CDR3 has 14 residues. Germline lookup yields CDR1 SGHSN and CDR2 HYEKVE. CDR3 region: CASSPGLSSYEQYF. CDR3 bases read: TGTGCCAGCTCTCCTGGACTTAGCTCCTATGAACAGTAC.

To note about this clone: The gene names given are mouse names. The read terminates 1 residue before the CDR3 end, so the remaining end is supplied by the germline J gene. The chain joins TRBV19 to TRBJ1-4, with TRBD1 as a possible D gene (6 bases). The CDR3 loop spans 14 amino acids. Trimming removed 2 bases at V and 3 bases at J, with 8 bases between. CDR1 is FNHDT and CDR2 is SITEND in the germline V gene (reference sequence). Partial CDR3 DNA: TGTGCCAGCAGTATTGGGACAACCAACGAAAGATTATTT. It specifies CASSIGTTNERLF. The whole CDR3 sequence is CASSIGTTNERLFF.

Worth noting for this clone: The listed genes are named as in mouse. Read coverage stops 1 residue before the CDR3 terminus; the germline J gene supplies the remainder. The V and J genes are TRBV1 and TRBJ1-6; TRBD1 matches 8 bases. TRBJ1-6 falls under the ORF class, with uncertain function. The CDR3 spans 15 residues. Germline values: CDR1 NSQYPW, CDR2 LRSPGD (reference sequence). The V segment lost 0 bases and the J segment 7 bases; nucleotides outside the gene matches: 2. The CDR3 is CTCSADRGRNSPLYF. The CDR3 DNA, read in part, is TGCACCTGCAGTGCAGACAGGGGGCGAAATTCGCCCCTCTAC.

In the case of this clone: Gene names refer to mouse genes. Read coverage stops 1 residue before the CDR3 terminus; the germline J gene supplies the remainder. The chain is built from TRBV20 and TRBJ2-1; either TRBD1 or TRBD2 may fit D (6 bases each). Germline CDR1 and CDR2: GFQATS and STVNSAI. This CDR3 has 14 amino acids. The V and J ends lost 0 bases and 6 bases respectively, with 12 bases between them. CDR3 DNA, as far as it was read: TGTGGTGCTAGGGATGGGGGCGCAGTTGCTGAGCAGTTC. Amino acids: CGARDGGAVAEQF. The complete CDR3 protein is CGARDGGAVAEQFF.

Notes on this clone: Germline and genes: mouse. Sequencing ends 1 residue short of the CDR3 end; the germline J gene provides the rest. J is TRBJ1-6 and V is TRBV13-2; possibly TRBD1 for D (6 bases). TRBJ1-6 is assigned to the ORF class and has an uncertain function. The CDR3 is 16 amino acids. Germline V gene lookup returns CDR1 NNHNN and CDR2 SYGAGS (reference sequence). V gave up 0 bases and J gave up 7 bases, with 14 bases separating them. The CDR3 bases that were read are TGTGCCAGCGGTGATGCTTGGGGGCTGGGGAATTCGCCCCTCTAC. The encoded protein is CASGDAWGLGNSPLY. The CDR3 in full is CASGDAWGLGNSPLYF.

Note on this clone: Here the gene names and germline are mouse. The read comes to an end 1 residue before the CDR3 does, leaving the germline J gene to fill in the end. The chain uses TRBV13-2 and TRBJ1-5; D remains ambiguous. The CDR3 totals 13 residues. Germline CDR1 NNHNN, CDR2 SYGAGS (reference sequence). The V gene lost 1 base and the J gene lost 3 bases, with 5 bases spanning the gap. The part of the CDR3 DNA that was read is TGTGCCAGCGGTGATAACAGCAACCAGGCTCCGCTT. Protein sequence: CASGDNSNQAPL. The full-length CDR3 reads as CASGDNSNQAPLF.

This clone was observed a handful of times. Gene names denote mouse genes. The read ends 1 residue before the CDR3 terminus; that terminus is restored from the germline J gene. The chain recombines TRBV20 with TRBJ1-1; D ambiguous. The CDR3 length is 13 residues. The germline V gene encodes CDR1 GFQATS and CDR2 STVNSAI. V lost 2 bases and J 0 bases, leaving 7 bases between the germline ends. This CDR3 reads CGARSSANTEVFF. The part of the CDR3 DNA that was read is TGTGGTGCTAGGAGCAGTGCAAACACAGAAGTCTTC.

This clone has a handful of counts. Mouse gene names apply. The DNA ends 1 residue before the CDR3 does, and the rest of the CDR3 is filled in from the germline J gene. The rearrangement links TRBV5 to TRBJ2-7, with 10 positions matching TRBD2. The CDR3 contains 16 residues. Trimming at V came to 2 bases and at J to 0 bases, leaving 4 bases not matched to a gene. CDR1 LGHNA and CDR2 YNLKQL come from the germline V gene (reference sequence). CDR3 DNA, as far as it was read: TGTGCCAGCAGCCAAACCGGGACTGGGGTCTCCTATGAACAGTAC. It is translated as CASSQTGTGVSYEQY. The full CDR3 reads CASSQTGTGVSYEQYF.

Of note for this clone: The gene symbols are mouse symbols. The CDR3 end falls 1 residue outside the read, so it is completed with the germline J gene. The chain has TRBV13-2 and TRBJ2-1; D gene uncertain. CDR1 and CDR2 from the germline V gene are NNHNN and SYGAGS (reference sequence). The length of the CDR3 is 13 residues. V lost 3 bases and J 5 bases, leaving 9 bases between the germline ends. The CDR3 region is CASGAGMNAEQFF. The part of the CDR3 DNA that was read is TGTGCCAGCGGTGCCGGGATGAATGCTGAGCAGTTC.

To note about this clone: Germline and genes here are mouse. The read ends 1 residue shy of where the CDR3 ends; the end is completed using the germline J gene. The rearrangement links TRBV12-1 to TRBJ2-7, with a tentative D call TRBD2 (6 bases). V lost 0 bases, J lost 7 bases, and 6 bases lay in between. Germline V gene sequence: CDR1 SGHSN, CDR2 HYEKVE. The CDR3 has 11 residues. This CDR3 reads CASSLGGEQYF. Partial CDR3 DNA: TGTGCCAGCTCTCTCGGGGGGGAACAGTAC.

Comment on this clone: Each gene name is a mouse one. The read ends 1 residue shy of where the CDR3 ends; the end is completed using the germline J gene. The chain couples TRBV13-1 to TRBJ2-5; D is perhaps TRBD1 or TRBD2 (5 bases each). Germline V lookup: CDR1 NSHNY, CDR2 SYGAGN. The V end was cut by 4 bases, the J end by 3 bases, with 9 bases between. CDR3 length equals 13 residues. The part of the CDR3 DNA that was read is TGTGCCAGCAGTCCGGGGCCTCAAGACACCCAGTAC. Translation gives CASSPGPQDTQY. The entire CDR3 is CASSPGPQDTQYF.

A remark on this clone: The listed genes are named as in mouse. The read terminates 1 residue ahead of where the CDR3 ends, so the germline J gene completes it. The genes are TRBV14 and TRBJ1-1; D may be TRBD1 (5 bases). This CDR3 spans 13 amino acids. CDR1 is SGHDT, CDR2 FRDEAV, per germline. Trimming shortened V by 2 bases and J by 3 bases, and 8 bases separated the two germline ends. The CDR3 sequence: CASSFRGDTEVFF. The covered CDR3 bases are TGTGCCAGCAGTTTTCGGGGGGACACAGAAGTCTTC. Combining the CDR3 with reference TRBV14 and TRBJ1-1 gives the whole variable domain EAGVTQSPRYAVLQEGQAVSFWCDPISGHDTLYWYQQPRDQGPQLLVYFRDEAVIDNSQLPSDRFSAVRPKGTNSTLKIQSAKQGDTATYLCASSFRGDTEVFFGKGTRLTVV.

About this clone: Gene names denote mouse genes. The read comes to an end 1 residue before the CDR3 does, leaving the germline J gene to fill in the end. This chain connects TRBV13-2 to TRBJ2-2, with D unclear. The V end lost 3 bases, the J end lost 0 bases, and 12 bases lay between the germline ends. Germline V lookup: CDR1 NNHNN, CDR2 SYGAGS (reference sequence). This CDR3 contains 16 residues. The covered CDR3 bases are TGTGCCAGCGGTGCCCCCTCAATCTCAAACACCGGGCAGCTCTAC. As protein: CASGAPSISNTGQLY. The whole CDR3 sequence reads CASGAPSISNTGQLYF.

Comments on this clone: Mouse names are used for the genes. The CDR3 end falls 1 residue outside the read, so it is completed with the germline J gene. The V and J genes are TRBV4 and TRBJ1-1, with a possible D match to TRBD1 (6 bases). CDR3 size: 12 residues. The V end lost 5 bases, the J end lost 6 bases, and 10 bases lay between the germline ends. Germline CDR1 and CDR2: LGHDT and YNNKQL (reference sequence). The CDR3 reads CASSPGTPEVFF. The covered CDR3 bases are TGTGCCAGCAGCCCTGGGACACCAGAAGTCTTC.

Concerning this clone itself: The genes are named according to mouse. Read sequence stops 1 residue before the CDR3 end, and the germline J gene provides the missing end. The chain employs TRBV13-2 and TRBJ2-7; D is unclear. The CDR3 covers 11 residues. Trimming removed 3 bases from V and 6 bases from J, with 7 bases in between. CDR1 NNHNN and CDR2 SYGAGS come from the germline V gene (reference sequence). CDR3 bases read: TGTGCCAGCGGTGGATGGGCTGAACAGTAC. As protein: CASGGWAEQY. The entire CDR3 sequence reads CASGGWAEQYF.

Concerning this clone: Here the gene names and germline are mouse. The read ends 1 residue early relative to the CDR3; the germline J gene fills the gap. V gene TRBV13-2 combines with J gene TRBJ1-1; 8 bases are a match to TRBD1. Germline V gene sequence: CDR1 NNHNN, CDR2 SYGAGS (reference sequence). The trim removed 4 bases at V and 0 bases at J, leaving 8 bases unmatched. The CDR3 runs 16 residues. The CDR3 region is CASGPSDRAANTEVFF. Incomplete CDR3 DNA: TGTGCCAGCGGTCCCTCGGACAGGGCTGCAAACACAGAAGTCTTC.

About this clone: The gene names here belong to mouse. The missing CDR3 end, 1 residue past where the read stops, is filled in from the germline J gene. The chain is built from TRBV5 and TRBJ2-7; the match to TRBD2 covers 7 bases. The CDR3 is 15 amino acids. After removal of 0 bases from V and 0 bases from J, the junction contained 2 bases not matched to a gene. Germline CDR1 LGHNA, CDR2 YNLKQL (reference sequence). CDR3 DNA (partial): TGTGCCAGCAGCCAAGAACTGGGGAGCTCCTATGAACAGTAC. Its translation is CASSQELGSSYEQY. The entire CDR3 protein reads CASSQELGSSYEQYF.

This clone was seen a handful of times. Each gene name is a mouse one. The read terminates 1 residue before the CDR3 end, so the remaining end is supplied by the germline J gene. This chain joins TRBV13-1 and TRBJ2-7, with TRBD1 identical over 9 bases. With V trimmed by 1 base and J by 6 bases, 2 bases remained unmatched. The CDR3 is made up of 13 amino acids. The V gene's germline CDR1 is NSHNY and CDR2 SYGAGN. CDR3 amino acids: CASSDPGQGEQYF. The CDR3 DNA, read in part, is TGTGCCAGCAGTGATCCGGGACAGGGTGAACAGTAC.

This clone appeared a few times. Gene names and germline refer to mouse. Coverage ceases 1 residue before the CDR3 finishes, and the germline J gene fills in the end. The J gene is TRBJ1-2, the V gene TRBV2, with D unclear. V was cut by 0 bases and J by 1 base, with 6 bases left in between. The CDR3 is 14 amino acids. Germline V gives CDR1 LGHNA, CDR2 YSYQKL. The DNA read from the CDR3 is TGTGCCAGCAGCCAAGATTTGCAAAACTCCGACTACACC. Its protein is CASSQDLQNSDYT. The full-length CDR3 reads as CASSQDLQNSDYTF.

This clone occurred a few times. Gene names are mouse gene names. The sequenced part of the CDR3 DNA is TGTGCCAGCAGCCAAGATTCGGACATGAGCTCCTATGAACAGTAC. This codes for CASSQDSDMSSYEQY. The full CDR3 protein reads CASSQDSDMSSYEQYF. This chain connects TRBV5 to TRBJ2-7, with a weak D call TRBD1 (5 bases). The DNA ends 1 residue before the CDR3 does, and the rest of the CDR3 is filled in from the germline J gene. Deletions cut 0 bases from V and 0 bases from J, with 12 bases between. Germline loops: CDR1 LGHNA, CDR2 YNLKQL (reference sequence). The CDR3 totals 16 residues.

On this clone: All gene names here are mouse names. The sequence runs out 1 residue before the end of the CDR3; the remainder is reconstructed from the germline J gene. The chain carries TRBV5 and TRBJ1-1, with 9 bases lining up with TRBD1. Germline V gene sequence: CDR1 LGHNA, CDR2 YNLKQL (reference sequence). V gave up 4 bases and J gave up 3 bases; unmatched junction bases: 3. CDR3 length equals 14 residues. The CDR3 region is CASSLRDRDTEVFF. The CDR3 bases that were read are TGTGCCAGCAGCCTCCGGGACAGGGACACAGAAGTCTTC.

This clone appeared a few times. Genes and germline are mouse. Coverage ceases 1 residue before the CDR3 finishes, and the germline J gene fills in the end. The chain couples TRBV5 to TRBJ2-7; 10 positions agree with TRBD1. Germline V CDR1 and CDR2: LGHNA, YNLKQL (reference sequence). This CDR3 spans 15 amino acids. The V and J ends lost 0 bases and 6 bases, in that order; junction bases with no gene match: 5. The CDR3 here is CASSQDWDRGGEQYF. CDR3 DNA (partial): TGTGCCAGCAGCCAAGATTGGGACAGGGGAGGTGAACAGTAC.

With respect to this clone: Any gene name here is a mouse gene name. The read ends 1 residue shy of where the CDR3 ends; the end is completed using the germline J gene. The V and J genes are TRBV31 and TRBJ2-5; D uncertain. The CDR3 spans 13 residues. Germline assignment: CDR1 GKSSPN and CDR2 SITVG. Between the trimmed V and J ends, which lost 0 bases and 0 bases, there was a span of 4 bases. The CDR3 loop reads CAWSLGNQDTQYF. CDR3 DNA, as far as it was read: TGTGCCTGGAGTCTGGGGAACCAAGACACCCAGTAC.

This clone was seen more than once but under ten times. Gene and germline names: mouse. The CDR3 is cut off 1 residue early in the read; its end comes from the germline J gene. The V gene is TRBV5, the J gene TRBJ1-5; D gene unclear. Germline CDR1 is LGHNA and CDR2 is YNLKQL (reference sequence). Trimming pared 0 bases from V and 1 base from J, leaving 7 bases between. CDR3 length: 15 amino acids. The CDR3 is CASSQDWKNNQAPLF. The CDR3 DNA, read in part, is TGTGCCAGCAGCCAAGATTGGAAAAACAACCAGGCTCCGCTT.